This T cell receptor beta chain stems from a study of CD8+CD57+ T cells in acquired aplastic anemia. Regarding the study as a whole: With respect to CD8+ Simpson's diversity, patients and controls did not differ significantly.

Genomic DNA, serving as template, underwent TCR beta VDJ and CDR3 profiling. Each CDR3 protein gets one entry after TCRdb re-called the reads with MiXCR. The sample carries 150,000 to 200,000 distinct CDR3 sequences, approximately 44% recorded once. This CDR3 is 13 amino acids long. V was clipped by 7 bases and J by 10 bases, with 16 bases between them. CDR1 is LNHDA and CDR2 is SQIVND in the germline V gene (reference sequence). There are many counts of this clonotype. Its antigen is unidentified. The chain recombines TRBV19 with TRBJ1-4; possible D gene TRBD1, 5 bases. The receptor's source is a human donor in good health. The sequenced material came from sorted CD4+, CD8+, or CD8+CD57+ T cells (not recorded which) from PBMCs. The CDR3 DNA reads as TGTGCCAGTATACCCGGGACTGTCGGAAAACTGTTTTTT. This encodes CASIPGTVGKLFF.